This record concerns one T cell receptor (beta chain) sequence. The junction had 10 bases not matched to a gene; V was cut back by 3 bases and J by 5 bases. Looked up from germline, CDR1 is SGHRS and CDR2 is YFSETQ. The length of the CDR3 is 16 residues. TCRdb reprocessed the RT-PCR reads via MiXCR and lists one record per CDR3 protein. The sample yields about a million distinct CDR3 sequences, 18% seen once. The sample belongs to a study of patients and donors after allogeneic stem cell transplantation. This clonotype was obtained from a human donor who was either an allogeneic HSCT recipient or a stem cell or donor lymphocyte infusion donor (not recorded which). It is not recorded whose cells these are; they may come from a transplant donor. This sequence joins TRBV5-1 and TRBJ1-1; TRBD1 matches 10 bases. The sample comprised blood, either unsorted or a sorted T cell fraction (not recorded which). This CDR3 reads CASSYRTGGGWTEAFF. The CDR3 region has the DNA TGCGCCAGCAGCTACCGGACAGGGGGTGGATGGACTGAAGCTTTCTTT.